This T cell receptor beta chain was sequenced in a study of control samples from healthy donors and cancer patients. Data came from immunoSEQ multiplex PCR; TCRdb stores just in-frame clones and leaves some out. The table lists 110,000 or so clones, approximately 83% of them singletons. The CDR3 sequence is 13 residues long. CDR1 is MNHNS, CDR2 SASEGT, per germline. The germline V and J ends were trimmed by 3 bases and 6 bases, with 11 bases remaining between them. The gene calls are TRBV6-1 and TRBJ1-2; D call uncertain. Source material: blood. The sequence came from a woman in her forties or fifties in good health. CDR3 sequence: CASSDGVGDGYTF. The CDR3 region has the DNA TGTGCCAGCAGTGATGGGGTCGGAGATGGCTACACCTTC.